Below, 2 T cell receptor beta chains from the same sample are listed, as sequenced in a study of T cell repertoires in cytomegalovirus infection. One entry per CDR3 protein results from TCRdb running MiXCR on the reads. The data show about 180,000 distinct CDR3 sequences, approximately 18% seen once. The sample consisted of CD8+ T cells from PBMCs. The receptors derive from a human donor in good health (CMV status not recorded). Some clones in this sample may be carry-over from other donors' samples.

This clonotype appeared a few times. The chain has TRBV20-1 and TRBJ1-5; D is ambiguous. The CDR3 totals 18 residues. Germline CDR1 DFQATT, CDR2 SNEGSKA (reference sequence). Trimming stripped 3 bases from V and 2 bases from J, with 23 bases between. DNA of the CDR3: TGCAGTGCTAGGGGGTTTATGGAGGGATTAACGGGCAATCAGCCCCAGCATTTT. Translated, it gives CSARGFMEGLTGNQPQHF.

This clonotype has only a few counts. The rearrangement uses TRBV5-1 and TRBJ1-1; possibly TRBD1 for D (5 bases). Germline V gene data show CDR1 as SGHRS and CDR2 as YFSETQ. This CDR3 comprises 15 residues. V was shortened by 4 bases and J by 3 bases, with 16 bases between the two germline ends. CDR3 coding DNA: TGCGCCAGCAGCCCCGACAGAGACCCCTACACTGAAGCTTTCTTT. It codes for CASSPDRDPYTEAFF.